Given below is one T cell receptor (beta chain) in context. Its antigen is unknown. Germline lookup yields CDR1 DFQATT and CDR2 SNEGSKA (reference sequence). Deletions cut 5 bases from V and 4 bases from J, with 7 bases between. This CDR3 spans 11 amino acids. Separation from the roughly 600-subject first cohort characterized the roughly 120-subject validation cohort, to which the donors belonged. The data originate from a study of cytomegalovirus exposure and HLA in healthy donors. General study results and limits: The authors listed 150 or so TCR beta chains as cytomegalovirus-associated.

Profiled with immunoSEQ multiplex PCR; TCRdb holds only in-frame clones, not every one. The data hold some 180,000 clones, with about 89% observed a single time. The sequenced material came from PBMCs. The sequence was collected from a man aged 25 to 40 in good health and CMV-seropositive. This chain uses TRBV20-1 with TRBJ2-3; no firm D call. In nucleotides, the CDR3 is TGCAGTGCTGGAAAGGCAGATACGCAGTATTTT. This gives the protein CSAGKADTQYF.